This TCR beta chain was documented in a study of blood T cell repertoires in COVID-19. At the level of the study: The samples span acute and convalescent COVID-19 from the United States, Italy and Spain.

Original methodology: Estimated nucleated cell counts came from reference gene primer amplification. Assay used: immunoSEQ multiplex PCR; TCRdb lists only in-frame clones, some missing. V and J calls plus clone size are reproduced from that table; the DNA served to infer D and trimming. The sample consists of 150,000 to 200,000 clones, under 85% of them appearing once. This clone was observed a few times. Germline V gene lookup returns CDR1 SGDLS and CDR2 YYNGEE. This CDR3 is 15 amino acids long. With 4 bases clipped from V and 0 bases from J, the junction kept 4 bases outside the gene matches. The sequence derives from a woman between 40 and 55 years old with acute or convalescent COVID-19. The sample consisted of peripheral blood. V gene TRBV9 combines with J gene TRBJ2-3; 8 positions agree with TRBD2. CDR3 nucleotides: TGTGCCAGCAGCATGCCTAGCGGGAGCACAGATACGCAGTATTTT. Its translation is CASSMPSGSTDTQYF.